This TCR beta chain was obtained from a study of T cells in Graves' hyperthyroidism and ophthalmopathy. General study results and limits: The authors' 13 V-J model separated ophthalmopathy from stable hyperthyroidism.

RNA transcripts were the template for amplifying TCR beta CDR3 regions. The study used the HTBI primer set for a first-round RT-PCR of the TCR CDR3. MiXCR, run by TCRdb on the multiplex PCR reads, gives a single entry per CDR3 protein. The table includes more than 500,000 distinct CDR3 sequences, 40% to 55% detected once. Worth noting for this clonotype: Its antigen is still unknown.

Sequencing input: peripheral blood or thyroid tissue (not recorded which). The sequence was collected from an adult woman with Graves' disease, either hyperthyroidism or ophthalmopathy (not recorded which).

DNA for the CDR3: TGTGCCAGCACCTCGAAGGGACTAGCGGGAGATGAGACCCAGTACTTC. Translating it yields CASTSKGLAGDETQYF. This sequence joins TRBV28 and TRBJ2-5, with 14 bases lining up with TRBD2. Germline CDR1 is MDHEN and CDR2 is SYDVKM. The V and J ends lost 7 bases and 5 bases, in that order; junction bases with no gene match: 9. The CDR3 has 16 amino acids.